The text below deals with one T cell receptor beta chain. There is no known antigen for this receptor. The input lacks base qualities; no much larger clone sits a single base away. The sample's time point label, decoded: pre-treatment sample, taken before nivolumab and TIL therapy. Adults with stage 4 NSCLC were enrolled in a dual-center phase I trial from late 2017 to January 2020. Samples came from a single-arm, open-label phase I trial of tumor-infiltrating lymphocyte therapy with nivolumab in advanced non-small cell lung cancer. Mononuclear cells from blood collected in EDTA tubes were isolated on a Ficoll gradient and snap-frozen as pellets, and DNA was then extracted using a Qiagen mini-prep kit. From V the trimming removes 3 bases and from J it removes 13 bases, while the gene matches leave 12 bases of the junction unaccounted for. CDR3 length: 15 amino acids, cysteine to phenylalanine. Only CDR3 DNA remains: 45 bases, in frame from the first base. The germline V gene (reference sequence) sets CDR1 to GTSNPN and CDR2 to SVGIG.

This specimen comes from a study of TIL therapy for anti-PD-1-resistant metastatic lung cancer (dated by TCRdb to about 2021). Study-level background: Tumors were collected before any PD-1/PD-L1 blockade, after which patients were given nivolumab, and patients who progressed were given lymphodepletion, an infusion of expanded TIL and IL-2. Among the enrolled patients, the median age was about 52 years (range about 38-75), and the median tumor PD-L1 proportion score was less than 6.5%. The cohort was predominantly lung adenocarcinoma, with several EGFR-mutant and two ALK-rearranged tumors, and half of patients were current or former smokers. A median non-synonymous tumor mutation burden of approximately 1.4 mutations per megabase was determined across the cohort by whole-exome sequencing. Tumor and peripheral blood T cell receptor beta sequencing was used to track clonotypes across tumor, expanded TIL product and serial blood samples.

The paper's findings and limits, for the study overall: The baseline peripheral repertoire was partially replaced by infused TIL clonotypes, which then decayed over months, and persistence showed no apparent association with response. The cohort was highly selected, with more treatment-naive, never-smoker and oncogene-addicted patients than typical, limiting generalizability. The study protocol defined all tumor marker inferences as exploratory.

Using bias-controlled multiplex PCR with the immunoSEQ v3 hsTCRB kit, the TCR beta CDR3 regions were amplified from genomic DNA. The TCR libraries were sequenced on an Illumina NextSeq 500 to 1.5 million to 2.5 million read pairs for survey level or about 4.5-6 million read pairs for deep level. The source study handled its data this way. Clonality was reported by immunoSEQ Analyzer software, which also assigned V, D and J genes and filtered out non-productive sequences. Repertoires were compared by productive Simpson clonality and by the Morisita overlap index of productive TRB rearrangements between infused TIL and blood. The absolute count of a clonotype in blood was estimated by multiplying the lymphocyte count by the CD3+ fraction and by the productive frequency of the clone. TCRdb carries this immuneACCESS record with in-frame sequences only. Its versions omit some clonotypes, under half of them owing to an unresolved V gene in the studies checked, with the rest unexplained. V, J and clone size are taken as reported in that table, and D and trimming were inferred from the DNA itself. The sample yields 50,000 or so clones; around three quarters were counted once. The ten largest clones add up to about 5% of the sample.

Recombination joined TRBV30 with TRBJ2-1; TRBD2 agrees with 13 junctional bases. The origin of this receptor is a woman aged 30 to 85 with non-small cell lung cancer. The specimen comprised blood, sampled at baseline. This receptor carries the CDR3 CAWSETSGGAKKQFF. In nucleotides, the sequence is TGTGCCTGGAGCGAAACTAGCGGGGGGGCTAAGAAACAGTTCTTC.